Listed below are T cell receptor beta chains from one sample, sequenced in a study of identical twins' blood T cells. TCRdb processed the 5' RACE reads anew with MiXCR; each CDR3 protein has one entry. Of fewer than 450,000 distinct CDR3 sequences listed, around 30% are singletons. Sequences were obtained from PBMCs. The receptors derive from a woman aged 18-49 years in good health. Each CDR3 is given with its conserved first and last residue. The D gene is left open where the match is weak. Clone size is stated in some rows and not others, as once, few, many or a class when expanded.

>NA|TRBV20-1|TRBJ2-1|few
TGCAGTGCTAGAGCGGGTGAGCAGTTCTTC
CSARAGEQFF
>NA|TRBV18|TRBJ1-2|few
TGTGCCAGCTCACGGGATTTTAACTATGGCTACACCTTC
CASSRDFNYGYTF
>NA|TRBV5-4|TRBJ1-2|few
TGTGCCAGCAGCGCGGAGGAAACGCGCTATGGCTACACCTTC
CASSAEETRYGYTF
>NA|TRBV12-5|TRBJ1-4|few
TGTGCTAGTGGTTTGGTCCCCTTTTCAACAGTCCGGGAGCATGCAACTAATGAAAAACTGTTTTTT
CASGLVPFSTVREHATNEKLFF
>NA|TRBV29-1|TRBJ2-7|few
TGCAGCGTTGAGTTCGGGACATCCTCCTACGAGCAGTACTTC
CSVEFGTSSYEQYF
>NA|TRBV5-1|TRBJ2-3|few
TGCGCCAGCAGCTTGGGGACCGTAGGGGCAGATACGCAGTATTTT
CASSLGTVGADTQYF
>NA|TRBV20-1|TRBJ2-7|few
TGCAGTGCCAGTGAGGGACTTTTATACGAGCAGTACTTC
CSASEGLLYEQYF
>NA|TRBV20-1|TRBJ1-3|many
TGCAGTGCGCGTAGGACGGCCTCTGGAAACACCATATATTTT
CSARRTASGNTIYF
>NA|TRBV5-1|TRBJ1-6|NA
TGCGCCAGCAGCTTGGGGGGGGCGTATTCACCCCTCCACTTT
CASSLGGAYSPLHF
>TRBD1|TRBV13|TRBJ2-4|NA
TGTGCCACCCTTCAATCAAGTCAGGGGGCGTCCAAAAACATTCAGTACTTC
CATLQSSQGASKNIQYF
>NA|TRBV6-2/TRBV6-3|TRBJ1-1|few
TGTGCCAGCAGTTACTGGGGACAGAACACTGAAGCTTTCTTT
CASSYWGQNTEAFF
>TRBD1|TRBV20-1|TRBJ1-2|NA
TGCAGTGCTGATACCGGGACAGGGTTTGGCTACACCTTC
CSADTGTGFGYTF
>NA|TRBV7-8|TRBJ1-5|NA
TGTGCCAGCAGCTTAGAACCCCGGGACACACTCAATCAGCCCCAGCATTTT
CASSLEPRDTLNQPQHF
>TRBD1|TRBV13|TRBJ2-1|few
TGTGCCAGCACCGCCAGGGACAGGGGGAATGAGCAGTTCTTC
CASTARDRGNEQFF
>NA|TRBV5-1|TRBJ2-1|many
TGTGCCAGCAGCTTTTACAATGAGCAGTTCTTC
CASSFYNEQFF
>NA|TRBV7-8|TRBJ1-2|NA
TGTGCCAGCAGCTTGGGGATGGGGGTACCTAACTATGGCTACACCTTC
CASSLGMGVPNYGYTF
>NA|TRBV7-2|TRBJ1-4|NA
TGTGCCAGCAGCTTAGCCTGGGGAGCAAATGAAAAACTGTTTTTT
CASSLAWGANEKLFF
>NA|TRBV2|TRBJ2-3|NA
TGTGCCAGCAGTGGCCCAAGCGTTGAATCCACAGATACGCAGTATTTT
CASSGPSVESTDTQYF
>NA|TRBV7-9|TRBJ1-3|few
TGTGCCAGCAGCCTCTCGGGGACGGTAGAGAGGAACACCATATATTTT
CASSLSGTVERNTIYF
>NA|TRBV24-1|TRBJ2-5|NA
TGTGCCACCAGTGATTTTGGCAAGACCCAGTACTTC
CATSDFGKTQYF
>NA|TRBV29-1|TRBJ1-1|few
TGCAGCGTTGCTGGGAATGGCCAAGCTTTCTTT
CSVAGNGQAFF
>TRBD1|TRBV6-5|TRBJ1-4|few
TGTGCCAGCAGTCGACAGGGGGCAGCTAATGAAAAACTGTTTTTT
CASSRQGAANEKLFF
>NA|TRBV5-1|TRBJ1-1|few
TGCGCCAGCAGCTTCTCGGGGGCTATCACTGAAGCTTTCTTT
CASSFSGAITEAFF
>NA|TRBV29-1|TRBJ2-7|NA
TGCAGCGTGGGGGGATTTCAGGACGAGCAGTACTTC
CSVGGFQDEQYF
>TRBD1|TRBV19|TRBJ1-4|few
TGTGCCAGCGGGGACAGGGGCGGTGAAAAACTGTTTTTT
CASGDRGGEKLFF
>TRBD2|TRBV29-1|TRBJ2-7|NA
TGCAGCGCTCTGCTTCTAGCGGGGGGGACCTACGAGCAGTACTTC
CSALLLAGGTYEQYF
>NA|TRBV29-1|TRBJ2-6|NA
TGCAGCGTTTATCAGGGATTCGCCAACGTCCTGACTTTC
CSVYQGFANVLTF
>NA|TRBV12-3/TRBV12-4|TRBJ1-3|NA
TGTGCCAGCAGGTTTGGTGGCTCTGGAAACACCATATATTTT
CASRFGGSGNTIYF
>NA|TRBV18|TRBJ1-6|NA
TGTGCCAGCTCACCAAGTCCGAACGCCTATAATTCGCCCCTCCACTTT
CASSPSPNAYNSPLHF
>TRBD1|TRBV5-4|TRBJ2-3|NA
TGTGCCAGCAGCTTGGGGATGGACAGGGCCACAGATACGCAGTATTTT
CASSLGMDRATDTQYF
>NA|TRBV19|TRBJ2-2|NA
TGTGCCAGTAGTCCGTTGCTGCCTGGGTTCGGCGGGGAGCTGTTTTTT
CASSPLLPGFGGELFF
>NA|TRBV2|TRBJ1-1|few
TGTGCCAGCAGACAGGGTTTCGGGACTGAAGCTTTCTTT
CASRQGFGTEAFF
>NA|TRBV20-1|TRBJ2-1|NA
TGCAGTGCTACACAATACAATGAGCAGTTCTTC
CSATQYNEQFF
>NA|TRBV4-3|TRBJ2-7|few
TGCGCCAGCAGCCAAGGGCCTATCGGTATTGGGACCAGCTCCTACGAGCAGTACTTC
CASSQGPIGIGTSSYEQYF
>NA|TRBV5-1|TRBJ1-1|NA
TGCGCCAGCAGCTTGGCCCTGGGCCGCGAAGCTTTCTTT
CASSLALGREAFF
>TRBD1|TRBV20-1|TRBJ2-1|NA
TGCAGTGCTAGAGATCGGGCGGGACAGGGGCGAAATGAGCAGTTCTTC
CSARDRAGQGRNEQFF
>NA|TRBV9|TRBJ2-2|few
TGTGCCACCCGGTCGAACACCGGGGAGCTGTTTTTT
CATRSNTGELFF
>NA|TRBV28|TRBJ2-5|few
TGTGCCAGCAGTCCCGGACGACTAGATTTGGGGGAGACCCAGTACTTC
CASSPGRLDLGETQYF
>NA|TRBV11-2|TRBJ2-1|few
TGTGCCAGCAGCTTAGCAGCGATTTCCTACAATGAGCAGTTCTTC
CASSLAAISYNEQFF
>NA|TRBV20-1|TRBJ1-1|NA
TGCAGTGCTAGAAGTGGAAGGGGCTACACTGAAGCTTTCTTT
CSARSGRGYTEAFF
>TRBD1|TRBV6-6|TRBJ2-2|many
TGTGCCAGCAGCCAGGGGGCGGGTAACACCGGGGAGCTGTTTTTT
CASSQGAGNTGELFF
>NA|TRBV7-9|TRBJ1-1|NA
TGTGCCAGCACCCAACAGGGTCCCACTGAAGCTTTCTTT
CASTQQGPTEAFF
>NA|TRBV12-3/TRBV12-4|TRBJ1-1|many
TGTGCCAGCAGCTTCCAGCAGGGAGTGGCTTTCTTT
CASSFQQGVAFF